A selection of T cell receptor beta chains follows, all from one sample in a study of blood T cell repertoires in COVID-19. Clones were read by immunoSEQ multiplex PCR, and TCRdb kept only the in-frame ones, dropping some. The data hold around 150,000 clones, with 85% to 90% observed a single time. Sequenced input: peripheral blood. These receptors came from an older woman with active COVID-19. Both conserved end residues are part of each CDR3.

V	length	CDR3
TRBV19	14	CASSIPGRQNIQYF
TRBV9	20	CASSVSGTSGPSRVHNEQFF
TRBV12-2	16	CASRLARAGALYEQYF
TRBV7-8	14	CASSLTQGVRKLFF
TRBV7-2	14	CASSQRTGDPPLHF
TRBV19	15	CASTVRASGPRRAFF
TRBV21-1	23	CASSKDPGLQGQGNSSGANVLTF
TRBV6-5	15	CASRIRLNSNQPQHF
TRBV6-6	16	CASSRRTSGNSYEQYF
TRBV5-8	13	CASSRQFQDTQYF
TRBV2	12	CASSSEYSPLHF
TRBV2	12	CASTGLMNIQYF
TRBV6-5	13	CASSYKRDYGYTF
TRBV4-3	18	CASSQVYDRGSATGELFF
TRBV7-9	15	CASSASGARYTEAFF
TRBV7-2	15	CASSLERGTNEKLFF
TRBV7-6	17	CASSLVFSSSYNSPLHF
TRBV30	14	CAWSGADTNYGYTF
TRBV28	18	CASSWGLAGVGPYNEQFF
TRBV18	15	CASSLDRGQGNTIYF
TRBV11-2	15	CASSSLMWETDTQYF
TRBV28	12	CASSLRLAAEYF
TRBV6-4	15	CASSDTGASSNEQFF
TRBV11-2	11	CASSAGYEQYF
TRBV11-2	15	CASSLVTSGISEQYF
TRBV2	14	CASRIDSMNTEAFF
TRBV28	15	CASSTDPGQGYEQYF
TRBV7-3	15	CASSLAGQGSGEQYF
TRBV5-8	15	CASSSENSLGDTQYF
TRBV9	13	CASSVEGTSRQFF
TRBV5-1	14	CASSAKSGQETQYF
TRBV12-3/TRBV12-4	11	CASSHYNEQFF
TRBV5-8	18	CASSLPRTGLINSYEQYF
TRBV7-3	13	CASSLSRGNTIYF
TRBV12-5	17	CASGAGDPGGPGYEQFF
TRBV9	18	CASSVSGGAGSSTDTQYF
TRBV5-8	14	CASRPGTVNYGYTF
TRBV18	16	CASSPPSGVDTDTQYF
TRBV18	14	CASSPGGGNSPLHF
TRBV6-2/TRBV6-3	13	CASSYLGVHTQYF
TRBV19	15	CASRLNSGPYNEQFF
TRBV4-2	17	CASSQEVRASGYNEQFF
TRBV28	15	CAAIKQRGLSGELFF
TRBV4-3	18	CASSQVLAGGQLDGELFF
TRBV11-2	12	CASSPPGQGVNF
TRBV28	12	CAMSGTGYGYTF
TRBV2	14	CASKVAGSAGELFF
TRBV11-3	17	CASSLRSPGQPDQPQHF